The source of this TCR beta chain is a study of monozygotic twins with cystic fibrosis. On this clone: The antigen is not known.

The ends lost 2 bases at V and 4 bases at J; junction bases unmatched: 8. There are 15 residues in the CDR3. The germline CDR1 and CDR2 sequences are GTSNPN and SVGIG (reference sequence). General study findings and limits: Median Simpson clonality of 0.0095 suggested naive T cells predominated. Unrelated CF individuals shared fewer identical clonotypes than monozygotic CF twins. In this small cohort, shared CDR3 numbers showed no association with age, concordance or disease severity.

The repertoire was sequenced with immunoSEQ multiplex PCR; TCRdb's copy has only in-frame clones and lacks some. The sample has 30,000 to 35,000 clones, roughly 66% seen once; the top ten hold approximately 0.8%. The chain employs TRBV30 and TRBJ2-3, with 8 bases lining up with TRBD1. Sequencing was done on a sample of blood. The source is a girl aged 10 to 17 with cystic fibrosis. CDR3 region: CAWSLLDREADTQYF. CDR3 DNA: TGTGCCTGGAGTCTCCTGGACAGGGAGGCAGATACGCAGTATTTT.